Below, 23 T cell receptor beta chains from the same sample are listed, as sequenced in a study of Ad26.COV2.S vaccination and SARS-CoV-2 variants. Method: immunoSEQ multiplex PCR; TCRdb's copy keeps in-frame clones and lacks some. Seen here are around 450,000 clones, 88% observed once, and the top ten hold approximately 4%. Treatment reported: around 19 received Ad26.COV2.S at low or high dose, single or two shots; about 5 received placebo; per-sample allocation not given. Samples analyzed were those drawn on day 63 after the first vaccine or placebo injection. This specimen was peripheral blood, taken in a trial of Ad26.COV2.S vaccine versus placebo. These receptors were obtained from a person between 18 and 60 years old who received the Ad26.COV2.S COVID-19 vaccine or a placebo.

The CDR3 loop reads CASSPPRDGANVLTF. The CDR3 DNA follows: TGTGCCAGCTCACCACCGAGGGATGGGGCCAACGTCCTGACTTTC. The chain joins TRBV18 to TRBJ2-6; TRBD2 is a possible D gene (5 bases). This CDR3 is 15 amino acids long. Trimming removed 0 bases from V and 3 bases from J, with 6 bases in between. CDR1 is KGHSH and CDR2 is LQKENI in the germline V gene.

CDR3 sequence (DNA): TGTGCCAGCAGCTTAGGCATGGGGACTAGCGGGGGGTCCATCGGGGAGCTGTTTTTT. It yields the protein CASSLGMGTSGGSIGELFF. The rearrangement joins TRBV7-6 to TRBJ2-2; 15 bases are shared with TRBD2. Germline V lookup: CDR1 SGHVS, CDR2 FNYEAQ. The CDR3 runs 19 residues. The V segment lost 1 base and the J segment 7 bases; nucleotides outside the gene matches: 10.

The chain links TRBV30 to TRBJ1-5, with 11 bases identical to TRBD1. This CDR3 region has 18 residues. CDR1 and CDR2 from the germline V gene are GTSNPN and SVGIG (reference sequence). The V gene end was trimmed by 3 bases and the J gene end by 0 bases; junction bases not matched to a gene: 10. The CDR3 loop is CAWRYRRDRGFSNQPQHF. In nucleotides, the CDR3 is TGTGCCTGGAGGTATAGGCGGGACAGGGGGTTTAGCAATCAGCCCCAGCATTTT. The full variable domain, its missing parts supplied by reference TRBV30 and TRBJ1-5, is SQTIHQWPATLVQPVGSPLSLECTVEGTSNPNLYWYRQAAGRGLQLLFYSVGIGQISSEVPQNLSASRPQDRQFILSSKKLLLSDSGFYLCAWRYRRDRGFSNQPQHFGDGTRLSIL.

The CDR3 bases are TGTGCCAGCAGCGTAGGGGGAAACACCGGGGAGCTGTTTTTT. Protein product: CASSVGGNTGELFF. V usage is TRBV9 and J usage is TRBJ2-2; D ambiguous. The CDR3 spans 14 residues. Germline CDR1 and CDR2: SGDLS and YYNGEE. The V gene lost 0 bases and the J gene lost 2 bases, with 5 bases spanning the gap.

The V and J genes are TRBV6-2 or TRBV6-3 and TRBJ2-5, with 10 nucleotides matching TRBD1. This CDR3 is 18 amino acids long. V lost 5 bases to trimming and J lost 2 bases; unmatched junction nucleotides: 14. The germline V gene has CDR1 MNHEY and CDR2 SVGEGT. In DNA, the CDR3 is TGTGCCAGCAGTGATCCTAGGACCGGGACAGGGGTACAAGAGACCCAGTACTTC. Translating it yields CASSDPRTGTGVQETQYF.

Written as DNA, the CDR3 is TGCGCCAGCAGCTTGGAAGCGTGGGGGGCTGGGACTAATGAAAAACTGTTTTTT. Its protein product is CASSLEAWGAGTNEKLFF. V is TRBV5-1 and J is TRBJ1-4; a weak D match, TRBD1 (6 bases). The V end lost 0 bases, the J end lost 2 bases, and 17 bases lay between the germline ends. This CDR3 region has 18 residues. Germline CDR1 reads SGHRS; CDR2 reads YFSETQ.

V and J are TRBV4-1 and TRBJ1-3, with D perhaps TRBD1 (6 bases). There are 17 residues in the CDR3. Germline assignment: CDR1 MGHRA and CDR2 YSYEKL. V shed 4 bases and J shed 4 bases, with 20 bases lying between them. The CDR3 coding sequence is TGCGCCAGCAGCCCGGGACCGGGGGCGAATCGAGGAAACACCATATATTTT. This gives the protein CASSPGPGANRGNTIYF.

CDR3 in amino acids: CASNSGGENTGELFF. CDR3 DNA sequence: TGTGCCAGCAATAGCGGGGGGGAAAACACCGGGGAGCTGTTTTTT. J is TRBJ2-2 and V is TRBV9, with TRBD2 matching over 11 bases. The CDR3 spans 15 residues. The V gene end was trimmed by 6 bases and the J gene end by 2 bases; junction bases not matched to a gene: 3. Germline CDR1 SGDLS, CDR2 YYNGEE.

The chain couples TRBV5-4 to TRBJ1-1; no firm D call. The germline V gene encodes CDR1 SGHNT and CDR2 YYREEE (reference sequence). This CDR3 region has 15 residues. The V end lost 1 base, the J end lost 1 base, and 11 bases lay between the germline ends. DNA of the CDR3: TGTGCCAGCAGCTTGCCTCTCCGGGAGAACACTGAAGCTTTCTTT. Translation: CASSLPLRENTEAFF.

This rearrangement joins TRBV6-2 or TRBV6-3 to TRBJ2-5, with D hard to call. Looked up from germline, CDR1 is MNHEY and CDR2 is SVGEGT. The V end lost 0 bases, the J end lost 4 bases, and 9 bases lay between the germline ends. The CDR3 is 14 amino acids. The DNA of the CDR3 is TGTGCCAGCAGTTACTCGAGACTTTTAGAGACCCAGTACTTC. It translates to CASSYSRLLETQYF.

The rearrangement links TRBV2 to TRBJ1-1; 7 nucleotides align to TRBD1. The CDR3 consists of 13 residues. Germline CDR1 and CDR2: SNHLY and FYNNEI. V lost 4 bases to trimming and J lost 10 bases; unmatched junction nucleotides: 9. The CDR3 DNA is TGTGCCAGCAGTGGACAGGGAAGTCTCGGAGCTTTCTTT. This translates into CASSGQGSLGAFF.

V usage is TRBV19 and J usage is TRBJ2-1, with 9 positions matching TRBD2. The CDR3 spans 14 residues. Germline lookup yields CDR1 LNHDA and CDR2 SQIVND (reference sequence). V was clipped by 6 bases and J by 7 bases; unmatched bases: 7. CDR3 in DNA: TGTGCCAGTAGGGTTAGCGGGGGTTTGAATGAGCAGTTCTTC. Translation gives CASRVSGGLNEQFF.

This clone has a handful of counts. J is TRBJ2-7 and V is TRBV28, with 8 bases aligning to TRBD1. The CDR3 covers 16 residues. Germline CDR1 MDHEN, CDR2 SYDVKM. J lost 1 base, V lost 5 bases, and 10 bases had no gene match. CDR3 loop: CASSQPWDRQSYEQYF. CDR3 nucleotides: TGTGCCAGCAGTCAACCGTGGGACAGGCAATCCTACGAGCAGTACTTC.

The table lists this clone with a few counts. V usage is TRBV20-1 and J usage is TRBJ1-2, with TRBD1 identical over 9 bases. CDR1 and CDR2 (germline): DFQATT, SNEGSKA (reference sequence). J lost 8 bases, V lost 7 bases, and 5 bases had no gene match. The CDR3 is made up of 11 amino acids. CDR3: CSGYRGQGYTF. The CDR3 coding sequence is TGCAGTGGATACAGGGGGCAGGGCTACACCTTC.

V is TRBV5-5 and J is TRBJ1-2; 9 nucleotides align to TRBD1. The CDR3 runs to 13 residues. Germline V gene sequence: CDR1 SGHKS, CDR2 YYEKEE (reference sequence). V shed 0 bases, J shed 8 bases, and the junction held 2 bases outside the gene matches. In nucleotides, the CDR3 is TGTGCCAGCAGCTTGGGGGACAGGGCCGGCTACACCTTC. This codes for CASSLGDRAGYTF.

This clone was counted once. The V gene is TRBV28, the J gene TRBJ2-7; the D is unclear. There are 15 residues in the CDR3. V lost 3 bases and J 2 bases, leaving 14 bases between the germline ends. Germline assignment: CDR1 MDHEN and CDR2 SYDVKM. CDR3: CASSFRGRLAYEQYF. CDR3 in DNA: TGTGCCAGCAGTTTTAGAGGACGCCTCGCCTACGAGCAGTACTTC.

In this sample, this clone turned up once. The chain recombines TRBV19 with TRBJ1-6; the D is unclear. Germline V gene lookup returns CDR1 LNHDA and CDR2 SQIVND (reference sequence). The CDR3 is made up of 16 amino acids. V was clipped by 3 bases and J by 7 bases, with 16 bases between them. CDR3 protein: CASSMGGWYPNSPLHF. In nucleotides, the CDR3 is TGTGCCAGTAGTATGGGCGGCTGGTATCCGAATTCACCCCTCCACTTT.

The chain has TRBV3-1 (or the pseudogene TRBV3-2) and TRBJ2-7; 9 bases are shared with TRBD1. V was clipped by 4 bases and J by 2 bases; unmatched bases: 12. The CDR3 contains 17 residues. In germline, CDR1 is LGHDT, CDR2 YNNKEL (reference sequence). CDR3 protein: CASSRSSLGTGTYEQYF. The CDR3 coding sequence is TGTGCCAGCAGCCGCTCCTCCTTGGGGACAGGGACCTACGAGCAGTACTTC.

The rearrangement uses TRBV5-1 and TRBJ2-5; TRBD2 matches 14 bases. Unmatched junction bases numbered 14, after V lost 3 bases and J lost 7 bases. The CDR3 runs to 18 residues. From germline, CDR1 is SGHRS and CDR2 YFSETQ. The CDR3 sequence: CASSSHGTSGGTQGTQYF. CDR3 bases: TGCGCCAGCAGCTCCCACGGGACTAGCGGGGGAACCCAGGGGACCCAGTACTTC.

The CDR3 loop is CASSSAWQASSYEQYF. CDR3 bases: TGTGCCAGCAGCTCCGCTTGGCAGGCCTCCTCCTACGAGCAGTACTTC. The V call is TRBV7-9, the J call TRBJ2-7, with no clear D. Trimming took off 4 bases at V and 0 bases at J, with 16 bases between the two ends. CDR1 and CDR2 from the germline V gene are SEHNR and FQNEAQ (reference sequence). The CDR3 has 16 residues.

The chain joins TRBV28 to TRBJ2-3; D tentatively reads TRBD1 or TRBD2 (5 bases each). Per the germline V gene, CDR1 is MDHEN and CDR2 is SYDVKM. Trimming left V 6 bases short and J 6 bases short, with 13 bases between. CDR3 length: 13 amino acids. CDR3 nucleotide sequence: TGTGCCAGCAGCCGACGGGGCCAGGATACGCAGTATTTT. It translates to CASSRRGQDTQYF.

The rearrangement joins TRBV18 to TRBJ1-6; the D gene is possibly TRBD1 (6 bases). This CDR3 comprises 18 residues. The germline V gene encodes CDR1 KGHSH and CDR2 LQKENI. V gave up 3 bases and J gave up 5 bases, with 20 bases separating them. The CDR3: CASSPTGHSFVNNSPLHF. DNA of the CDR3: TGTGCCAGCTCACCGACGGGACATTCTTTCGTTAATAATTCACCCCTCCACTTT.

The CDR3 region is CASRGQGARRSNQPQHF. CDR3 coding DNA: TGTGCCAGTCGGGGACAGGGGGCGCGTAGAAGCAATCAGCCCCAGCATTTT. The V call is TRBV11-2, the J call TRBJ1-5, with 12 positions matching TRBD1. This CDR3 is 17 amino acids long. Germline loops: CDR1 SGHAT, CDR2 FQNNGV. J gave up 1 base and V 9 bases, and 10 bases lay outside the gene matches.